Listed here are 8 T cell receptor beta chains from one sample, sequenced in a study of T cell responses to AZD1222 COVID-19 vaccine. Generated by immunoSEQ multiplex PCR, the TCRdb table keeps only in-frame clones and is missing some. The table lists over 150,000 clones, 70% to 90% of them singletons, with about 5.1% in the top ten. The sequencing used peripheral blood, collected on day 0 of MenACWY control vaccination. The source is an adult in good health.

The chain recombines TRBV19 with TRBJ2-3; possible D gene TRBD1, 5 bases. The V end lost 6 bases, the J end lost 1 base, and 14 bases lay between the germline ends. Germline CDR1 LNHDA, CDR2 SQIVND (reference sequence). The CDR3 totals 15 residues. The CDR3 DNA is TGTGCCAGTAGAGACCAGGGTGCCGGCACAGATACGCAGTATTTT. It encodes CASRDQGAGTDTQYF.

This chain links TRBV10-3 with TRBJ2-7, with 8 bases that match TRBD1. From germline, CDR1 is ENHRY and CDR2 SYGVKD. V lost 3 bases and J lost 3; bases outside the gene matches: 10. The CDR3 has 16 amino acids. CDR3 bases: TGTGCCATCAGTGATGGTGGGCAGGGGGCACTCTACGAGCAGTACGTC. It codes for CAISDGGQGALYEQYV.

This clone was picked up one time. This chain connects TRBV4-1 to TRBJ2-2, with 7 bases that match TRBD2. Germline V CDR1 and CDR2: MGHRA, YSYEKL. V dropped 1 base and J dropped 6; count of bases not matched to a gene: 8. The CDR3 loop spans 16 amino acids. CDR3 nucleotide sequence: TGCGCCAGCAGCCAAGTCGCCTCGGGGGGTCCCGGGGAGCTGTTTTTT. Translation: CASSQVASGGPGELFF.

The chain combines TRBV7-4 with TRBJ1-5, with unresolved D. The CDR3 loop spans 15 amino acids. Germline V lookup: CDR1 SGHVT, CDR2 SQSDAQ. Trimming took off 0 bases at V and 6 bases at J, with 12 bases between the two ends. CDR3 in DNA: TGTGCCAGCAGCTTAGCGGGCCTTGGGAGTCAGCCCCAGCATTTT. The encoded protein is CASSLAGLGSQPQHF.

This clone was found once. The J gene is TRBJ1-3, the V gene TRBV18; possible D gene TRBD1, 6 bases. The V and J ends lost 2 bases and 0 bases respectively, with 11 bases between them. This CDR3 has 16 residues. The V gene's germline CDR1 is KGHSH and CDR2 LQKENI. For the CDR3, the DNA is TGTGCCAGCTCACCAGCACAGGGAGACTCTGGAAACACCATATATTTT. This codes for CASSPAQGDSGNTIYF.

Here the CDR3 DNA reads TGTGCCACCAGTTCTCCGGGACAGGGGGCGAGAAAACTGTTTTTT. Amino acids: CATSSPGQGARKLFF. The chain recombines TRBV15 with TRBJ1-4, with TRBD1 matching over 12 bases. The ends lost 6 bases at V and 10 bases at J; junction bases unmatched: 9. The CDR3 covers 15 residues. Per germline, CDR1 LNHNV and CDR2 YYDKDF (reference sequence).

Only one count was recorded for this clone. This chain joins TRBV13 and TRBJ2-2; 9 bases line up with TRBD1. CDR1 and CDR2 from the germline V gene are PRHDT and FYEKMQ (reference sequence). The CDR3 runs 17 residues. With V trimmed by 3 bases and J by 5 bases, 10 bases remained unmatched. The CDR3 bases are TGTGCCAGCAGCTTGTTTTCCGGGACAGGGAGTACCGGGGAGCTGTTTTTT. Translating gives CASSLFSGTGSTGELFF.

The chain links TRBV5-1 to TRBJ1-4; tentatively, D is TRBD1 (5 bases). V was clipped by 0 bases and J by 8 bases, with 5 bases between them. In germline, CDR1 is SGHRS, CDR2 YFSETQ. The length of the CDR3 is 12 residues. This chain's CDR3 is CASSLGQEKLFF. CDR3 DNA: TGCGCCAGCAGCTTGGGACAGGAAAAACTGTTTTTT.